Below are 32 T cell receptor beta chains sequenced from a single sample in a study of shared clonotypes between healthy human individuals. Profiling relied on immunoSEQ multiplex PCR, and the TCRdb table lists in-frame clones only, not all of them. The sample shows under 1,900,000 clones, 98% of them seen only once. The specimen was naive CD4+ T cells sorted from blood. Subset here: CD45RA+ positively selected. The receptors here all came from a man aged 25-40 years in good health.

The chain uses TRBV29-1 and TRBJ2-2; D call uncertain. CDR1 and CDR2 (germline): SQVTM, ANQGSEA. The CDR3 has 14 residues. Trimming cost V 4 bases and J 0 bases, with 9 bases left between them. CDR3 in amino acids: CSVGEDTNTGELFF. The CDR3 bases are TGCAGCGTTGGAGAGGATACGAACACCGGGGAGCTGTTTTTT.

The genes are TRBV5-1 and TRBJ1-5; maybe TRBD1 (6 bases). The CDR3 spans 15 residues. Trimming took off 0 bases at V and 5 bases at J, with 12 bases between the two ends. CDR1 and CDR2 (germline): SGHRS, YFSETQ. The CDR3 is CASSLETGAYQPQHF. The CDR3 nucleotides are TGCGCCAGCAGCTTGGAGACAGGAGCATATCAGCCCCAGCATTTT.

The J gene is TRBJ2-3, the V gene TRBV29-1; D ambiguous. Deletions cut 5 bases from V and 1 base from J, with 13 bases between. CDR3 length equals 14 residues. Germline assignment: CDR1 SQVTM and CDR2 ANQGSEA. CDR3 DNA sequence: TGCAGCGTTTCGACGGGTCCTCGCACAGATACGCAGTATTTT. It codes for CSVSTGPRTDTQYF.

V usage is TRBV11-1 and J usage is TRBJ2-2; D could derive from TRBD1 or TRBD2 (6 bases each). The CDR3 contains 17 residues. Per the germline V gene, CDR1 is SGHAT and CDR2 is FQDESV (reference sequence). V dropped 1 base and J dropped 4 bases, with 16 bases sitting between them. CDR3 region: CASSLDGGPEFTGELFF. The CDR3 bases are TGTGCCAGCAGCTTAGATGGGGGGCCGGAATTCACCGGGGAGCTGTTTTTT.

The V and J genes are TRBV19 and TRBJ1-5; D is undetermined. CDR1 is LNHDA, CDR2 SQIVND, per germline (reference sequence). V was cut by 1 base and J by 3 bases, with 16 bases left in between. The length of the CDR3 is 17 residues. The chain's CDR3 is CASSIAWRKTINQPQHF. In DNA form, the CDR3 reads TGTGCCAGTAGTATAGCGTGGAGGAAAACTATCAATCAGCCCCAGCATTTT.

As for this clone: In the same sample, other DNA sequences code for this CDR3. The rearrangement links TRBV29-1 to TRBJ2-3; tentative D call: TRBD2 (6 bases). V dropped 4 bases and J dropped 0 bases, with 8 bases sitting between them. CDR3 length: 13 amino acids. In germline, CDR1 is SQVTM, CDR2 ANQGSEA. The CDR3 is CSVVGRSTDTQYF. The DNA of the CDR3 is TGCAGCGTTGTGGGGAGGAGCACAGATACGCAGTATTTT.

This chain links TRBV5-1 with TRBJ1-2; D may be TRBD1 (6 bases). The germline gives CDR1 SGHRS, CDR2 YFSETQ. V was pared by 0 bases and J by 7 bases, with 13 bases between. The CDR3 runs to 14 residues. DNA for the CDR3: TGCGCCAGCAGCTTGGAACGGGCAGGGGTTGGCTACACCTTC. This encodes CASSLERAGVGYTF. Full variable domain (outside the CDR3, taken from reference TRBV5-1 and TRBJ1-2): KAGVTQTPRYLIKTRGQQVTLSCSPISGHRSVSWYQQTPGQGLQFLFEYFSETQRNKGNFPGRFSGRQFSNSRSEMNVSTLELGDSALYLCASSLERAGVGYTFGSGTRLTVV.

The chain recombines TRBV2 with TRBJ2-3; 10 nucleotides align to TRBD2. The CDR3 extends over 16 amino acids. Germline V gene sequence: CDR1 SNHLY, CDR2 FYNNEI. Trimming took 7 bases from V and 2 from J; bases not matched to a gene: 9. This CDR3 reads CASTPEAGGPTDTQYF. The CDR3 DNA sequence: TGTGCCAGCACCCCCGAAGCGGGAGGGCCCACAGATACGCAGTATTTT.

The chain has TRBV7-9 and TRBJ2-7; D uncertain. Per germline, CDR1 SEHNR and CDR2 FQNEAQ (reference sequence). The CDR3 covers 14 residues. V lost 1 base and J 6 bases, leaving 13 bases between the germline ends. The CDR3 region is CASSLVSQTPEQYF. As DNA, the CDR3 is TGTGCCAGCAGCTTAGTTAGCCAGACCCCCGAGCAGTACTTC.

To note about this clone: Other DNA variants within this sample encode the same CDR3. The chain joins TRBV27 to TRBJ2-7; a possible D gene is TRBD1 (6 bases). The CDR3 contains 15 residues. Germline V gene sequence: CDR1 MNHEY, CDR2 SMNVEV (reference sequence). V lost 3 bases to trimming and J lost 1 base, with 13 bases between them. CDR3 sequence reads: CASSLSQGLSYEQYF. The CDR3 nucleotides are TGTGCCAGCAGTTTGTCCCAGGGGTTATCCTACGAGCAGTACTTC.

This clone showed up just once. The V call is TRBV6-1, the J call TRBJ2-3, with TRBD1 matching over 9 bases. Germline V lookup: CDR1 MNHNS, CDR2 SASEGT. The CDR3 totals 15 residues. Unmatched junction bases numbered 9, after V lost 5 bases and J lost 6 bases. CDR3 region: CASSPLQGALDTQYF. The CDR3 coding sequence is TGTGCCAGCAGTCCCCTACAGGGGGCGTTGGATACGCAGTATTTT.

The rearrangement joins TRBV25-1 to TRBJ2-5; 9 nucleotides match TRBD1. This CDR3 has 13 residues. Germline CDR1 reads MGHDK; CDR2 reads SYGVNS. Trimming removed 7 bases from V and 7 bases from J; junction bases left unmatched: 7. In DNA, the CDR3 is TGTGCCAGCACCGAACAGGGGGCTGGGACCCAGTACTTC. Its translation: CASTEQGAGTQYF. The variable domain in full, with the rest retrieved from reference TRBV25-1 and TRBJ2-5, is EADIYQTPRYLVIGTGKKITLECSQTMGHDKMYWYQQDPGMELHLIHYSYGVNSTEKGDLSSESTVSRIRTEHFPLTLESARPSHTSQYLCASTEQGAGTQYFGPGTRLLVL.

This chain links TRBV6-5 with TRBJ1-2, with D uncertain. Germline values: CDR1 MNHEY, CDR2 SVGAGI. The CDR3 extends over 13 amino acids. Trimming shortened V by 3 bases and J by 7 bases, and 12 bases separated the two germline ends. CDR3 in DNA: TGTGCCAGCAGTTATCTCATCACCCGTGGCTACACCTTC. It encodes CASSYLITRGYTF.

In DNA form, the CDR3 reads TGTGCCAGCAGTGGATGGACGGGGGGTGAAGCTTTCTTT. Its protein is CASSGWTGGEAFF. The chain combines TRBV2 with TRBJ1-1; tentative D call: TRBD1 (5 bases). This CDR3 comprises 13 residues. The V gene lost 4 bases and the J gene lost 7 bases, with 13 bases spanning the gap. CDR1 SNHLY and CDR2 FYNNEI come from the germline V gene.

This chain connects TRBV18 to TRBJ1-4; 10 bases are a match to TRBD1. This CDR3 has 17 amino acids. CDR1 is KGHSH and CDR2 is LQKENI in the germline V gene. The V segment lost 2 bases and the J segment 9 bases; nucleotides outside the gene matches: 12. CDR3 amino acids: CASSPYRPGQGNKKLFF. The CDR3 DNA follows: TGTGCCAGCTCACCATATCGGCCGGGACAGGGGAATAAAAAACTGTTTTTT.

The chain recombines TRBV5-6 with TRBJ1-2, with 8 positions matching TRBD1. V shed 4 bases, J shed 8 bases, and the junction held 7 bases outside the gene matches. CDR3 length: 13 residues. Germline lookup yields CDR1 SGHDT and CDR2 YYEEEE. In DNA, the CDR3 is TGTGCCAGCAGCATGGACAGGGCCAGCGGCTACACCTTC. It yields the protein CASSMDRASGYTF.

The V and J genes are TRBV5-4 and TRBJ2-7; 11 bases map to TRBD2. Germline assignment: CDR1 SGHNT and CDR2 YYREEE (reference sequence). The length of the CDR3 is 16 residues. With 4 bases clipped from V and 1 base from J, the junction kept 7 bases outside the gene matches. CDR3 DNA: TGTGCCAGCAGCCGGGGGGTAGCGGGAGGGTCCTACGAGCAGTACTTC. Protein: CASSRGVAGGSYEQYF. Supplemented by reference TRBV5-4 and TRBJ2-7, the full variable domain reads ETGVTQSPTHLIKTRGQQVTLRCSSQSGHNTVSWYQQALGQGPQFIFQYYREEENGRGNFPPRFSGLQFPNYSSELNVNALELDDSALYLCASSRGVAGGSYEQYFGPGTRLTVT.

This clone appeared once. The chain carries TRBV19 and TRBJ2-1; 11 positions match TRBD2. Germline-derived CDR1 and CDR2 are LNHDA and SQIVND (reference sequence). The CDR3 extends over 11 amino acids. Trimming cost V 6 bases and J 15 bases; bases outside gene matches: 4. The CDR3 protein is CASRDSGRVFF. The CDR3, as DNA: TGTGCCAGTAGGGATAGCGGGAGGGTGTTCTTC. The entire variable domain, with the rest obtained from reference TRBV19 and TRBJ2-1, is as follows: DGGITQSPKYLFRKEGQNVTLSCEQNLNHDAMYWYRQDPGQGLRLIYYSQIVNDFQKGDIAEGYSVSREKKESFPLTVTSAQKNPTAFYLCASRDSGRVFFGPGTRLTVL.

The J gene is TRBJ2-3, the V gene TRBV9, with D uncertain. The V gene lost 0 bases and the J gene lost 2 bases, with 13 bases spanning the gap. Germline loops: CDR1 SGDLS, CDR2 YYNGEE. This CDR3 has 16 residues. CDR3 nucleotide sequence: TGTGCCAGCAGCGTAGATCTCCTAGGATCCACAGATACGCAGTATTTT. It is translated as CASSVDLLGSTDTQYF.

The chain is built from TRBV20-1 and TRBJ2-3; D remains unclear. Germline V lookup: CDR1 DFQATT, CDR2 SNEGSKA (reference sequence). This CDR3 contains 11 residues. The CDR3 sequence: CSLSTLVTQYF. The CDR3 coding sequence is TGCAGCCTTTCGACATTAGTTACGCAGTATTTT.

A single count supports this clone. V and J are TRBV10-1 and TRBJ2-1; D is perhaps TRBD2 (5 bases). V dropped 4 bases and J dropped 3 bases, with 10 bases sitting between them. The germline CDR1 and CDR2 sequences are WNHNN and SYGVQD (reference sequence). This CDR3 contains 14 residues. CDR3 in DNA: TGCGCCAGCAGTGCAAACCGGGACTACAATGAGCAGTTCTTC. Protein: CASSANRDYNEQFF.

V gene TRBV10-3 combines with J gene TRBJ1-1; 8 nucleotides agree with TRBD1. Germline trimming cut 10 bases from V and 1 base from J; bases unmatched to any gene: 11. The CDR3 has 15 residues. Germline V CDR1 and CDR2: ENHRY, SYGVKD. The CDR3 DNA reads TGTGCCAACCGACAGGGGCTCGGATCGAACACTGAAGCTTTCTTT. Amino acid sequence: CANRQGLGSNTEAFF.

This chain uses TRBV2 with TRBJ2-5; D not resolved. The V gene's germline CDR1 is SNHLY and CDR2 FYNNEI. The CDR3 runs 16 residues. Trimming stripped 6 bases from V and 5 bases from J, with 22 bases between. CDR3 region: CASRDTPGSPGETQYF. The CDR3 DNA is TGTGCCAGCAGAGATACACCGGGCTCCCCCGGGGAGACCCAGTACTTC. Drawing the rest from reference TRBV2 and TRBJ2-5, the complete variable domain is EPEVTQTPSHQVTQMGQEVILRCVPISNHLYFYWYRQILGQKVEFLVSFYNNEISEKSEIFDDQFSVERPDGSNFTLKIRSTKLEDSAMYFCASRDTPGSPGETQYFGPGTRLLVL.

The rearrangement joins TRBV7-9 to TRBJ2-1; D call uncertain. Trimming removed 2 bases from V and 5 bases from J, with 4 bases in between. This CDR3 is built from 12 residues. Germline V gene sequence: CDR1 SEHNR, CDR2 FQNEAQ (reference sequence). CDR3 region: CASSLFDNEQFF. The CDR3 nucleotides are TGTGCCAGCAGCTTATTTGACAATGAGCAGTTCTTC.

This rearrangement joins TRBV7-9 to TRBJ1-3; possible D gene TRBD1, 6 bases. Germline CDR1 SEHNR, CDR2 FQNEAQ (reference sequence). The CDR3 spans 16 residues. Trimming shortened V by 5 bases and J by 0 bases, and 14 bases separated the two germline ends. This CDR3 is CASSTRTADSGNTIYF. In nucleotides, the CDR3 is TGTGCCAGCAGCACTCGGACAGCCGACTCTGGAAACACCATATATTTT.

The chain carries TRBV7-2 and TRBJ2-7; TRBD1 matches 8 bases. The CDR3 totals 15 residues. Losses at the gene ends were 2 bases for V and 3 bases for J; bases not matched to a gene: 6. Germline CDR1 is SGHTA and CDR2 is FQGNSA. This CDR3 is CASSLRDRNHYEQYF. The CDR3, as DNA: TGTGCCAGCAGCTTAAGGGACAGGAACCACTACGAGCAGTACTTC.

The chain uses TRBV19 and TRBJ2-6, with TRBD1 as a possible D gene (5 bases). CDR1 and CDR2 (germline): LNHDA, SQIVND (reference sequence). The CDR3 loop spans 17 amino acids. The ends were cut back, 5 bases at V and 0 bases at J, with 14 bases in the middle. CDR3 nucleotides: TGTGCCAGTAGTCCCCAGGGCCGCTCCTCTGGGGCCAACGTCCTGACTTTC. Translating it yields CASSPQGRSSGANVLTF.

The V call is TRBV12-5, the J call TRBJ2-7; maybe TRBD1 (6 bases). The CDR3 is 14 amino acids. Germline V gene lookup returns CDR1 LGHNT and CDR2 FRNRAP. The V and J ends lost 6 bases and 3 bases respectively, with 15 bases between them. CDR3 in amino acids: CASGMGAGLYEQYF. In DNA form, the CDR3 reads TGTGCTAGTGGAATGGGGGCAGGCCTCTACGAGCAGTACTTC.

This chain joins TRBV4-1 and TRBJ1-1; D is uncertain. The CDR3 runs to 17 residues. Germline CDR1 reads MGHRA; CDR2 reads YSYEKL. V gave up 0 bases and J gave up 5 bases, with 19 bases separating them. The CDR3 bases are TGCGCCAGCAGCCAAGATGTAATGAAGGGAGGGAAGACTGAAGCTTTCTTT. Translated: CASSQDVMKGGKTEAFF.

The chain combines TRBV6-1 with TRBJ2-1; TRBD2 matches 8 bases. V dropped 6 bases and J dropped 6; count of bases not matched to a gene: 13. Looked up from germline, CDR1 is MNHNS and CDR2 is SASEGT. The CDR3 runs to 16 residues. In DNA form, the CDR3 reads TGTGCCAGCAGCGAAATTCCGGGACTAGTGAGCAATGAGCAGTTCTTC. Encoded protein: CASSEIPGLVSNEQFF.

Regarding this clone: This specimen includes other DNA sequences encoding the same CDR3. V is TRBV7-8 and J is TRBJ2-1; tentatively, D is TRBD1 or TRBD2 (5 bases each). Germline CDR1 and CDR2: SGHVS and FQNEAQ. V was clipped by 1 base and J by 4 bases, with 8 bases between them. This CDR3 spans 14 amino acids. The chain's CDR3 is CASSLEGRYNEQFF. The CDR3 coding sequence is TGTGCCAGCAGCTTAGAGGGGAGATACAATGAGCAGTTCTTC.

The rearrangement uses TRBV28 and TRBJ2-2; tentatively, D is TRBD1 (5 bases). Germline loops: CDR1 MDHEN, CDR2 SYDVKM. Trimming pared 4 bases from V and 7 bases from J, leaving 13 bases between. The CDR3 is 14 residues long. This CDR3 reads CASSSGPRNGELFF. The CDR3 DNA is TGTGCCAGCAGTTCAGGGCCGCGGAACGGGGAGCTGTTTTTT. Drawing the rest from reference TRBV28 and TRBJ2-2, the complete variable domain is DVKVTQSSRYLVKRTGEKVFLECVQDMDHENMFWYRQDPGLGLRLIYFSYDVKMKEKGDIPEGYSVSREKKERFSLILESASTNQTSMYLCASSSGPRNGELFFGEGSRLTVL.